The entry that follows covers one T cell receptor beta chain sequence. What it recognizes is unknown. The source of the sample is a study of T cells in localized non-small cell lung cancer. The V end lost 3 bases, the J end lost 2 bases, and 13 bases lay between the germline ends. The germline V gene encodes CDR1 SGHNT and CDR2 YYREEE (reference sequence). This CDR3 is built from 15 residues. Points from the study as a whole: Uninvolved nearby lung showed the greatest T cell clonality, exceeding that found in tumor. A higher density of T cells in blood coincided with extended overall survival. Appearing in adjacent lung were a median approximately 50 of the top 100 tumor clones. Sequencing was limited to one tumor region, leaving the possibility of heterogeneity open.

Some clones are missing from TCRdb's copy, which holds only in-frame ones; the method was immunoSEQ multiplex PCR. In the table there are 55,000 to 65,000 clones, 70% to 90% of which are singletons. The sequenced sample was peripheral blood, obtained before any cancer treatment. V and J are TRBV5-4 and TRBJ2-3, with D possibly called TRBD1 or TRBD2 (6 bases each). The sequence came from a man aged 40 to 70 with stage I squamous cell lung carcinoma. The CDR3 bases are TGTGCCAGCAGCTCGGACGGGGGCCTCACAGATACGCAGTATTTT. Amino acid sequence: CASSSDGGLTDTQYF.